The subject of this entry is one T cell receptor beta chain. Antigen: not known. This CDR3 is also generated by other DNA sequences in the sample. This entry belongs to a study of shared clonotypes between healthy human individuals. For every subset, genomic DNA was evenly distributed across several immunoSEQ plates. The repertoire was sequenced with immunoSEQ multiplex PCR; TCRdb's copy has only in-frame clones and lacks some. The sample lists over 2,000,000 clones; approximately 92% were seen once. Terminally differentiated effector memory CD45RA+ cells were excluded by CCR7 positive selection of CD45RO-negative cells. Notes on the study in general: Clonotype sharing across donors was expected to vary with sequencing depth. Estimated richness was generally greater in naive than memory subsets.

Germline CDR1 reads SQVTM; CDR2 reads ANQGSEA. This CDR3 is built from 13 residues. Trimming took 6 bases from V and 2 from J, leaving 10 bases between them. This receptor was identified in a man younger than 35 in good health. Some clones in this sample may be carry-over from other donors' samples. This chain connects TRBV29-1 to TRBJ2-2, with D maybe TRBD1 (5 bases). The sample consisted of naive CD8+ T cells from PBMCs. Here the CDR3 reads CSVLRGNTGELFF. CDR3 in DNA: TGCAGCGTCCTAAGGGGAAACACCGGGGAGCTGTTTTTT.